This T cell receptor beta chain was obtained from a study of T cells in tuberculosis (dated by TCRdb to about 2018). Background on the whole study: The study combined CD1B tetramers and high-throughput TCR immunosequencing to characterize T cells specific for the mycobacterial lipid antigen glucose monomycolate (GMM). IGRA-negative adolescents, IGRA-positive adolescents with latent tuberculosis and adults with active tuberculosis, some 11 per group, were compared in a South African clinical cohort. PBMC from patients with active tuberculosis were archived either before the start of standard anti-tuberculosis treatment or within 7 days of starting that treatment.

As for this clone: The target of this receptor is not known. No quality values exist for individual bases; no much larger clone is one base distant.

Paper-wide results and their limitations: Smaller NN-distances were partly driven by shorter CDR3-alpha lengths in active tuberculosis patients, and statistical significance was not reached for the TCR-beta difference. Smaller mean NN-distances to GMM-specific TCRs were observed in active tuberculosis TCR-alpha repertoires than in IGRA-negative controls, suggesting clonal expansion of GMM-specific TCRs. Which clinical samples got chosen depended on the availability of cryopreserved specimens, and the active tuberculosis cases were adults, whereas the controls were adolescents. An accuracy of 85% to 90% (AUROC approximately 0.93) was reached by a classifier using the diverse GMM-specific repertoire, compared with around 70% accuracy when GEM motif frequencies were used.

TCR libraries were generated with the immunoSEQ multiplex PCR assay, using TCR-beta and/or TCR-alpha/delta assays for each sample. The Illumina high-throughput platform was used to sequence the amplified TCR libraries. The original pipeline was this. Clustering and dimensionality reduction relied on pairwise TCRdist distances among GMM-specific receptors from T cells that were either sorted ex vivo or expanded in vitro. The score assigned to each clinical repertoire was mean NN-distance, meaning the average TCRdist to the nearest 10% of tetramer-positive reference sequences. GEM TCR motif frequency was computed as the fraction of unique TCRs matching known GEM sequences by V/J usage and CDR3 length. Active tuberculosis was classified by linear discriminant analysis with leave-one-out cross-validation, implemented in scikit-learn. TCRdb obtained this table from immuneACCESS and retained in-frame rearrangements with V and J assigned. These tables miss some clones; where compared with another copy, unresolved V genes account for less than half of the shortfall, and the remainder is unexplained. V, J and clone size derive from that table, while D and trimming were established from the DNA sequence. A total of under 45,000 clones appear in this sample, less than 95% of them only once. In total, the top ten clones hold less than 3% of the sample.

The label giving this sample's time point can be read as: new active TB diagnosis, blood taken before or within 7 days of starting treatment. Patients with active tuberculosis were defined as newly diagnosed, HIV-seronegative South African adults aged 18 years or older. Confirmation of active tuberculosis was based on positive sputum smear microscopy and/or a positive M. tuberculosis culture. Unsorted cryopreserved PBMC were immunosequenced, covering on average approximately 96,000 T cells per clinical donor. CDR1 and CDR2 (SNHLY, FYNNEI) derive from the germline V gene. Trimming takes 6 bases off V and 4 bases off J; junction bases not matched to a gene: 6. The CDR3 has 15 amino acids, counting the end cysteine and phenylalanine. Only CDR3 DNA is held: 45 bases, read in frame from base 1.

The chain joins TRBV2 to TRBJ1-2, and 12 bases in between align with TRBD1. This specimen was PBMCs, taken at tuberculosis diagnosis. This sequence originates from an adult with tuberculosis. The CDR3 is CASRPGQGAGYGYTF. Here is the DNA: TGTGCCAGCAGACCGGGACAGGGGGCTGGCTATGGCTACACCTTC.